The sequence of this TCR beta chain was determined in a study of OX40 agonist ivuxolimab in advanced cancers. Study in general: In this trial design, patients received ivuxolimab intravenously at 0.01 to 10 mg/kg every 2 weeks.

CDR1 is GTSNPN, CDR2 SVGIG, per germline (reference sequence). The CDR3 is made up of 14 amino acids. V was pared by 5 bases and J by 6 bases, with 7 bases of the junction left unmatched. Libraries were prepared by immunoSEQ multiplex PCR; TCRdb keeps only in-frame clonotypes and omits some of them. Counted here are roughly 63,000 clones, 80% to 90% occurring once; the ten biggest clones make up around 12%. This sequence originates from an adult with an advanced solid tumor such as melanoma, head and neck, liver or kidney cancer. Source: CD4+ or CD8+ T cells sorted from blood, taken in a trial of the OX40 agonist ivuxolimab. The chain uses TRBV30 and TRBJ2-5; 12 positions agree with TRBD1. CDR3: CAWGGQGAGKTQYF. The CDR3 bases are TGTGCCTGGGGGGGACAGGGGGCCGGAAAGACCCAGTACTTC.